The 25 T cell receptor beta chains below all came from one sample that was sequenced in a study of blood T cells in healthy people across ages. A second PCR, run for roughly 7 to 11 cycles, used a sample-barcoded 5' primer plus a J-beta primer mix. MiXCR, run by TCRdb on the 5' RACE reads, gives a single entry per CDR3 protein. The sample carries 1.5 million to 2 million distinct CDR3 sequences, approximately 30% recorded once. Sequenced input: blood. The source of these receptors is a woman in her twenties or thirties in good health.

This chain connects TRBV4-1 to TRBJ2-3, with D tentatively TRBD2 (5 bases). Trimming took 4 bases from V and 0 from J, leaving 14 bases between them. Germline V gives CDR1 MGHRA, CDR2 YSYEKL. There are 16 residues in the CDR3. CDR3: CASSRERGSSTDTQYF. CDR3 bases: TGCGCCAGCAGCCGAGAACGGGGTTCTAGCACAGATACGCAGTATTTT.

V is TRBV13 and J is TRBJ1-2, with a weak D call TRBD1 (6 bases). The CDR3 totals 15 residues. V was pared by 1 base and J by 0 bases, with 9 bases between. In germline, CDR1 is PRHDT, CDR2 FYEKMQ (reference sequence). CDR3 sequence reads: CASSLEGDSNYGYTF. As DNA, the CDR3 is TGTGCCAGCAGCTTAGAGGGGGATTCTAACTATGGCTACACCTTC.

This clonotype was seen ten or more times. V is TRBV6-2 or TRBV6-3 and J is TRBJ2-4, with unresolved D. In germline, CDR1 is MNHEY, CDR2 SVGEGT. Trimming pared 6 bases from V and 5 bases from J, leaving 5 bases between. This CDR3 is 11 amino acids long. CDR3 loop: CASSRENIQYF. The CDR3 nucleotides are TGTGCCAGCAGCCGCGAAAACATTCAGTACTTC.

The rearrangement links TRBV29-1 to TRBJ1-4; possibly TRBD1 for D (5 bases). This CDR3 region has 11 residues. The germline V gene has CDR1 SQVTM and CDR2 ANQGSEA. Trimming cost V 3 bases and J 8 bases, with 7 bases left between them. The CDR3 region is CSVDWGEKLFF. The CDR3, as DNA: TGCAGCGTTGATTGGGGGGAAAAACTGTTTTTT.

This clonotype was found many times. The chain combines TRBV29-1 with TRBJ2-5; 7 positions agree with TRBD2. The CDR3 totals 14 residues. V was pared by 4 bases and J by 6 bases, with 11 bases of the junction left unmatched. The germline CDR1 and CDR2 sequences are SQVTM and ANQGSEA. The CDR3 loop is CSVGGGRPAQTQYF. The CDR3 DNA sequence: TGCAGCGTTGGGGGCGGGAGACCCGCGCAGACCCAGTACTTC.

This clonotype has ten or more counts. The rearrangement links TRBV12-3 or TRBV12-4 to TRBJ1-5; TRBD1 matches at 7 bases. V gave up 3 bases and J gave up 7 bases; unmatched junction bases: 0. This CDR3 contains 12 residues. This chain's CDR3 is CASSLGQQPQHF. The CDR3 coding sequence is TGTGCCAGCAGTTTGGGACAGCAGCCCCAGCATTTT.

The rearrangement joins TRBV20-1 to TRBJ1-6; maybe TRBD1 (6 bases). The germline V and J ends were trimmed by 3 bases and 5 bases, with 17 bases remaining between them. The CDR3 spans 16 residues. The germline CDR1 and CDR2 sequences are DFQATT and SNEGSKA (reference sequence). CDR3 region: CSARGSGQLNNSPLHF. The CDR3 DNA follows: TGCAGTGCTAGGGGCTCGGGACAACTGAATAATTCACCCCTCCACTTT.

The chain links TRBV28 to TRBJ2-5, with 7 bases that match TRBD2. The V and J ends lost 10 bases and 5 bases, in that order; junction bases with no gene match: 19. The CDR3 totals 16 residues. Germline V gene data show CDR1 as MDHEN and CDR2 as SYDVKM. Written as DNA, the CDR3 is TGTGCCACCACTTTCGACGGGGGGACCTCCCGGGAGACCCAGTACTTC. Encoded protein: CATTFDGGTSRETQYF.

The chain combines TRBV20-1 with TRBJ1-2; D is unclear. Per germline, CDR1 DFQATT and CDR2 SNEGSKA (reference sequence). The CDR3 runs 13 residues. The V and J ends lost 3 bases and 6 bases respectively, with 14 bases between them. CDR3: CSASFRTSNGYTF. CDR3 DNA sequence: TGCAGTGCTAGTTTCCGGACGAGTAATGGCTACACCTTC.

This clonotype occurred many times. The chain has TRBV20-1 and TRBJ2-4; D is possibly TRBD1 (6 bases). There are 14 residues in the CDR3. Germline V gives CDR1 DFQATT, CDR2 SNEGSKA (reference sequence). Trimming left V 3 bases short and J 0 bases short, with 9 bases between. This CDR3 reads CSARGALAKNIQYF. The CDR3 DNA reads TGCAGTGCTAGGGGGGCGCTAGCCAAAAACATTCAGTACTTC.

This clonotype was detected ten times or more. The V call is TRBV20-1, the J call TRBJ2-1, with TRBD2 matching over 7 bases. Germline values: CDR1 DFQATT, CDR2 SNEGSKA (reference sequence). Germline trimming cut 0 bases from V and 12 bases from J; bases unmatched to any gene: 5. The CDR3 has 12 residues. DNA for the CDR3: TGCAGTGCTAGAGATCCGGGGGGTGGGCAGTTCTTC. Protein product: CSARDPGGGQFF.

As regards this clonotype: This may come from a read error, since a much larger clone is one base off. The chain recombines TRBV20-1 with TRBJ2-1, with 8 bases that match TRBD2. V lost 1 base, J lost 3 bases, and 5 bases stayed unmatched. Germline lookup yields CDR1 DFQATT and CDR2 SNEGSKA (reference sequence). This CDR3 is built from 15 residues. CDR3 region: CSARVRLAFYNEQFF. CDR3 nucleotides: TGCAGTGCTAGAGTGAGACTAGCGTTCTACAATGAGCAGTTCTTC.

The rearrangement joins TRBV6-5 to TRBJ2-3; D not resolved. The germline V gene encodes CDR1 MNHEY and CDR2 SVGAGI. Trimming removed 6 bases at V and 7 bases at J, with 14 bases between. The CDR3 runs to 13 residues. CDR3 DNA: TGTGCCAGCAGCCCCGGGTCTACCAATACGCAGTATTTT. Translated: CASSPGSTNTQYF.

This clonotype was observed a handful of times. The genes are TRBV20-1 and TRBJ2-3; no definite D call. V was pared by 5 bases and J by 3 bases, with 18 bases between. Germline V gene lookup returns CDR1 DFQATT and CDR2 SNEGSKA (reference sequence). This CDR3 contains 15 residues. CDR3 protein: CSARRPASGTDTQYF. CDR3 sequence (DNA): TGCAGTGCTCGACGTCCAGCGTCGGGTACAGATACGCAGTATTTT.

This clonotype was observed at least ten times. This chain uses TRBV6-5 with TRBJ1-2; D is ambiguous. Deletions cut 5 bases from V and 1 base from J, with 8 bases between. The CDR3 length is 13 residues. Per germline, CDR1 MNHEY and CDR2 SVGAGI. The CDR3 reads CASSPGINYGYTF. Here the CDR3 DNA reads TGTGCCAGCAGTCCCGGGATTAACTATGGCTACACCTTC.

The CDR3 DNA is TGCGCCAGCAGCTCGGGGCTGTCTAGCGGGATACAAGATACGCAGTATTTT. This encodes CASSSGLSSGIQDTQYF. The chain links TRBV5-1 to TRBJ2-3, with 9 bases lining up with TRBD2. The CDR3 sequence is 17 residues long. V lost 3 bases to trimming and J lost 5 bases; unmatched junction nucleotides: 13. CDR1 is SGHRS and CDR2 is YFSETQ in the germline V gene.

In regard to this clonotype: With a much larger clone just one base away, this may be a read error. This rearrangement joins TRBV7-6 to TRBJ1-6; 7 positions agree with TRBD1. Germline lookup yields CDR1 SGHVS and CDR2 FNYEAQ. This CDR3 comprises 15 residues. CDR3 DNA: TGTGCCTGCAGCTTAGGAGTAGGGGGCTTGTCACCCCTCCACTTT. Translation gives CACSLGVGGLSPLHF.

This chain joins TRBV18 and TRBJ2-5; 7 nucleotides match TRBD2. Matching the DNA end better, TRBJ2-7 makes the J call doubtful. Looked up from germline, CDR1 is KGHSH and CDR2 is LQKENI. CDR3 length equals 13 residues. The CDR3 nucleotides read TGTGCCAGCTCACCAAGAGGGGAGGGCGAGCAGTACTTC. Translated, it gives CASSPRGEGEQYF.

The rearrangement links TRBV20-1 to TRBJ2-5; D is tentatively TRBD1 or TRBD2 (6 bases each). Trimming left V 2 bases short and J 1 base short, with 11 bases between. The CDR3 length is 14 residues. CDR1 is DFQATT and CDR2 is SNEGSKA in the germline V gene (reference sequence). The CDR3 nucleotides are TGCAGTGCTAGAAGGTCGGGGGCCCAAGAGACCCAGTACTTC. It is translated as CSARRSGAQETQYF.

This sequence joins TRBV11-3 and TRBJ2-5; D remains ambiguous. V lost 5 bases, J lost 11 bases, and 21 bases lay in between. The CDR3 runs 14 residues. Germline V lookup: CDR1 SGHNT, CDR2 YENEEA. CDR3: CASSPTPNPGEQYF. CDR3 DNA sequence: TGTGCCAGCAGCCCTACCCCTAACCCTGGTGAGCAGTACTTC.

The CDR3 spells CASSRGTLEQYF. The CDR3 coding sequence is TGTGCCAGCAGCCGTGGTACCCTCGAGCAGTACTTC. The chain joins TRBV7-9 to TRBJ2-7; the D is unclear. This CDR3 has 12 amino acids. The V end was cut by 5 bases, the J end by 6 bases, with 11 bases between. Germline V lookup: CDR1 SEHNR, CDR2 FQNEAQ (reference sequence).

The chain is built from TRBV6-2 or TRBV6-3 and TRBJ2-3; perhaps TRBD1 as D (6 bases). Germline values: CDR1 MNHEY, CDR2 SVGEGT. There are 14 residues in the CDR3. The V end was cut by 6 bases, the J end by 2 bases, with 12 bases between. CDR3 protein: CASRTGQFTDTQYF. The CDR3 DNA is TGTGCCAGCAGGACCGGACAGTTCACAGATACGCAGTATTTT.

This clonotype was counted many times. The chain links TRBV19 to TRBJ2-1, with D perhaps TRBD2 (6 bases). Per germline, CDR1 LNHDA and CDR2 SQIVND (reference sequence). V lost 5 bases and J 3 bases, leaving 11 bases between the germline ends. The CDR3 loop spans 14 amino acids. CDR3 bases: TGTGCCAGTAGTCTTGGGACTTACTACAATGAGCAGTTCTTC. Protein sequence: CASSLGTYYNEQFF.

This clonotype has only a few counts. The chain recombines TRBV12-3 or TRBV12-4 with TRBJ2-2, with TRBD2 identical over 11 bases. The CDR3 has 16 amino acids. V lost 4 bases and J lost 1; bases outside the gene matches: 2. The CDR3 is CASSSGTSGNTGELFF. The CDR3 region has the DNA TGTGCCAGCAGTTCCGGGACTAGCGGGAACACCGGGGAGCTGTTTTTT.

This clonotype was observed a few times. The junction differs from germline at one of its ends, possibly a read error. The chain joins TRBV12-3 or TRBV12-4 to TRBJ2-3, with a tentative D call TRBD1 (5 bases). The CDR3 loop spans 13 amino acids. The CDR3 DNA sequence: TGTGCCAGCAGTTTGCAGGGAACAGATGCGCAGTATTTT. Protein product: CASSLQGTDAQYF.